This T cell receptor (beta chain) derives from a study of cytomegalovirus exposure and HLA in healthy donors (dated by TCRdb to about 2017). For the study in its entirety: An earlier analysis of under 600 of the donors reported 250 to 350 Gb of sequence data and 100 million to 130 million unique TCR beta sequences from 150 million to 200 million T cells. About 300 gigabases of sequencing data and tens of millions of unique TCR sequences were included in an early release covering several hundred HLA-typed donors. Of the 398 genotyped donors, 65% to 90% fell in the genetic ancestry cluster associated with self-reported Caucasian donors. The aim of the study was to test whether cataloging public T cell receptors could identify signatures of past pathogen exposure. The study used immunosequencing to profile the T cell repertoires of approximately 650 subjects and linked those repertoires to cytomegalovirus serostatus. In addition to the first cohort of 500 to 850 subjects, a separate validation cohort of 120 different subjects was used. To predict cytomegalovirus infection status, the study brought together high-throughput TCR immunosequencing, statistical association of individual TCRs with disease status, and machine learning. To study patterns of TCR occurrence, a later analysis re-analyzed previously published TCR beta repertoires from 666 donors and added high-resolution HLA genotyping. The later analysis used no new phenotypic data to find candidate immune exposures, relying instead on TCR beta sequences and their occurrence across donors. An earlier analysis of around 580 of the donors used high-throughput TCR beta sequencing to judge whether each TCR beta V gene segment behaved as functional or pseudogenic. Donor age, sex, ethnicity and CMV serostatus were collected together with the repertoire data. A later genetic analysis took genome-wide SNP genotypes for about 65% of the 666 donors and used that subset as a discovery cohort. All discovery cohort repertoires had been generated using a single sequencing platform. HLA typing covered class I and class II loci at four-digit resolution. The number of typed donors differed by locus: roughly 629-640 for A, B, C, DRB1 and DQB1; 522 for DQA1; 606 for DPA1; and approximately 450 for DPB1. Because of strong linkage in the cohort, roughly five DR-DQ haplotypes were treated as single units for association and clustering. Across approximately 400 genotyped donors of the cohort, an average of about 240,000 unique TCR beta nucleotide sequences per donor were sequenced, and 15% to 20% of those sequences were non-productive.

V is pruned by 2 bases and J by 7 bases, leaving 8 bases of the junction without a gene match. From a lookup of the germline V gene, CDR1 and CDR2 are SGHRS and YFSETQ. Measured from the cysteine to the phenylalanine, the CDR3 is 14 residues long. Solely the CDR3 DNA is kept, with 42 bases framed from the first base. The cohort comprised fewer than 750 healthy bone marrow donors. Cohort members were all nominally healthy when sampled, although unrecorded immune exposures were likely present. The donor tested CMV seronegative and was one of the 352 seronegative cohort members. A peripheral blood sample was provided by each donor, and peripheral blood mononuclear cells were used for TCR beta sequencing. Genomic DNA was extracted from the blood cell samples with the Qiagen DNeasy Blood Extraction Kit. This clone has a handful of counts. It lacks a known antigen. No much larger clonotype is one base removed from it; base qualities were not supplied.

The full study reports these points: In vitro tests confirmed that a few of the cytomegalovirus-associated TCR beta chains recognize cytomegalovirus antigens. Specific HLA alleles were associated with more than 15,000 TCR beta sequences at a false discovery rate of 0.05 in a later analysis. Because HLA typing was missing for some donors at each locus, association tests included only the typed subset. Most TCR sequences were seen in very few donors, while some public TCRs were found in many individuals. Some IMGT-functional V segments, including TRBV6-2 and TRBV6-3, could not be told apart with the 87-base-pair reads, so those segments were excluded. This cohort had only TCR beta chains sequenced, and the lack of alpha or paired-chain data limited which features could be detected. In a later analysis, TCR association rates were found to vary across HLA loci, with the most associated TCRs seen for DRB1 alleles and the fewest for HLA-C alleles. Immune exposure information for the cohort was limited to CMV serostatus. In a later genetic analysis, a missense DCLRE1C variant was associated with V-gene and J-gene trimming of TCR beta chains, and the association was replicated in an independent cohort. According to a later genetic analysis, donors in an Asian-associated ancestry cluster had fewer N-insertions in productive TCRs than the roughly 700-donor mean. Several of the top co-occurrence clusters appeared to be linked to parvovirus B19, influenza, CMV and Epstein-Barr virus, according to a later analysis. Correlated functional status among segregating V segments might reflect linkage disequilibrium, but an unknown experimental factor could not be ruled out. The earlier analysis of about 600 of the donors excluded 15 to 20 rarely observed V segments, including chromosome 9 orphons, because counts were too low. A cluster of highly shared sequence variants was judged likely to represent a technical artifact of the sequencing pipeline. Presence/absence analyses assumed roughly uniform sequencing depth across donors, an assumption that may not hold. A further reported finding was that TCR beta sequences accurately predicted the HLA-A and HLA-B alleles for most subjects in the first cohort. In both the original and validation cohorts, the classifier was reported to diagnose cytomegalovirus status with high specificity and sensitivity. The authors suggested that the approach could potentially be extended to other disease states and immunological phenotypes. Compared with equally common non-associated chains, HLA-associated TCR beta chains in a later analysis were more clonally expanded and had lower generation probabilities. In an earlier analysis of roughly 560 of the donors, most TCR beta V segments were observed in productive rearrangements about 87% or about 30% of the time, broadly matching IMGT annotations. Strong co-occurrence of HLA alleles, especially DR and DQ, made assigning TCR associations to individual alleles difficult. The study gave a list of some 150 TCR beta chains associated with cytomegalovirus. A later analysis found that most CMV-associated TCR beta chains appeared HLA-restricted, with HLA associations seemingly driven largely by CMV exposure.

The library was made by the immunoSEQ multiplex PCR assay. A mixture of 60 forward primers for TCR Vbeta segments and 13 reverse primers for TCR Jbeta segments was used in the multiplex PCR. Amplification of the CDR3 region of rearranged TCR beta genes was performed with a multiplex PCR assay on genomic DNA. The Illumina HiSeq System was used to sequence the amplified TCR beta libraries as 87-base-pair reads. Per the original workflow: Across the 600 to 700 repertoires, a later analysis counted some 81 million unique TCR beta chains, 9.5 million to 12 million of which were shared by at least two donors. To remove PCR and sequencing errors, raw reads were error-corrected and collapsed into unique sequences using a nearest-neighbor algorithm that merged closely related sequences. CDR3 sequences were aligned to IMGT reference sequences to assign V, D and J gene segments. For a sequence to be retained, at least a six-nucleotide match to both a V gene segment and a J gene segment was required. A rearrangement was called productive if the CDR3 had no stop codons and remained in frame with V and J, and every other rearrangement was called non-productive. CDR3 was defined according to IMGT convention as the region running from the second conserved V-encoded cysteine to the conserved J-encoded phenylalanine. Sequences without an unambiguous match to a single V gene segment were excluded from the earlier analysis of about 600 of the donors. An earlier analysis of approximately 590 of the donors called V segments functional above 56.7% productive rearrangements and segregating when the between-donor standard deviation exceeded 5%. To diagnose cytomegalovirus status from the catalog of TCR beta chain sequences, a statistical classification framework was built. V and J gene assignment, in a later analysis, came from comparing TCR nucleotide sequences with IMGT/GENE-DB human TR gene sequences. The TCRdist pipeline was used in a later analysis to assign CDR3 sequences and most-parsimonious VDJ recombination scenarios. In a later analysis, every TCR beta chain was defined by the combination of its CDR3 amino acid sequence and its V-gene family, and reads without a unique V-gene family were dropped. To address suspected cross-contamination and a sequencing artifact, a later analysis removed 592 highly shared, low-generation-probability nucleotide sequences. For each public chain, a later analysis derived a clonal expansion index from normalized ranks of inferred template counts within each repertoire. In a later analysis, generation probabilities were computed with a VDJ recombination model fitted to out-of-frame rearrangements, and the resulting probabilities were checked against IGoR. Hypergeometric tests were used in a later analysis to score TCR-TCR, TCR-HLA and TCR-CMV co-occurrence, with a repertoire-size bias correction applied to the TCR pairs. In a later analysis, false discovery rates were estimated by permuting HLA or CMV assignments 20 times. A later analysis grouped co-occurring TCRs with DBSCAN, adding TCRdist sequence similarity when clustering within HLA-allele-positive subsets. Repertoires with fewer than 30,000 or more than 120,000 public chains were left out of co-occurrence clustering, as were five repertoires with anomalous nucleotide sharing. As stored in TCRdb, this immuneACCESS dataset retains in-frame rearrangements with V and J assigned. A fraction of the clones does not appear; measured against another copy, unresolved V genes explain less than half of the discrepancy, and the remainder lacks a known reason. Clonal size and the V and J genes are those of that table, whereas D and trimming came from the DNA. A total of over 150,000 clones appear in this sample, 60% to 75% of them only once. The ten most abundant clones make up approximately 3% of the sample.

Input material: PBMCs. This TCR was recovered from a young man in good health and CMV-seronegative. The V and J genes are TRBV5-1 and TRBJ1-1; TRBD1 lines up with 7 middle nucleotides. The DNA sequence is given as TGCGCCAGCAGCTTAAGACAGGGTGTGGGTGAAGCTTTCTTT. Translated, it reads CASSLRQGVGEAFF.